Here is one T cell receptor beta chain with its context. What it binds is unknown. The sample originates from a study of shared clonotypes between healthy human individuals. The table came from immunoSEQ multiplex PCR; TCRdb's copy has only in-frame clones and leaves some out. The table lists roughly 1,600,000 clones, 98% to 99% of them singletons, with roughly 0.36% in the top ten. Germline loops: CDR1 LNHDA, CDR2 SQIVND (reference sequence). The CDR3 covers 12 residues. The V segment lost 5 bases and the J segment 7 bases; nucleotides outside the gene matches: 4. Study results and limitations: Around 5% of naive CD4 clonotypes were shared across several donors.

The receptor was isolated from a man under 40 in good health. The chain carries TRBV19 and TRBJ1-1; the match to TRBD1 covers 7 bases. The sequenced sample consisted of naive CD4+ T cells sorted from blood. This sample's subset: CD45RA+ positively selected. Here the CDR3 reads CASSPRTGEAFF. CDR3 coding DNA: TGTGCCAGTAGTCCTCGGACAGGTGAAGCTTTCTTT.